This T cell receptor beta chain was profiled in a study of T cell changes during pregnancy in multiple sclerosis. Profiling relied on immunoSEQ multiplex PCR, and the TCRdb table lists in-frame clones only, not all of them. The table includes roughly 28,000 clones, 80% to 90% detected once. The germline V gene encodes CDR1 MDHEN and CDR2 SYDVKM. J was trimmed by 4 bases and V by 4 bases; bases with no gene match: 6. The CDR3 runs 14 residues. This TCR came from a female donor in good health, enrolled as a control in a pregnancy study. The chain uses TRBV28 and TRBJ2-5; 7 positions agree with TRBD2. The sequenced sample was CD4+ T cells from peripheral blood mononuclear cells, obtained in the first trimester of pregnancy. DNA for the CDR3: TGTGCCAGCAGTTCCCAGCGGGGCAGAGAGACCCAGTACTTC. It specifies CASSSQRGRETQYF.